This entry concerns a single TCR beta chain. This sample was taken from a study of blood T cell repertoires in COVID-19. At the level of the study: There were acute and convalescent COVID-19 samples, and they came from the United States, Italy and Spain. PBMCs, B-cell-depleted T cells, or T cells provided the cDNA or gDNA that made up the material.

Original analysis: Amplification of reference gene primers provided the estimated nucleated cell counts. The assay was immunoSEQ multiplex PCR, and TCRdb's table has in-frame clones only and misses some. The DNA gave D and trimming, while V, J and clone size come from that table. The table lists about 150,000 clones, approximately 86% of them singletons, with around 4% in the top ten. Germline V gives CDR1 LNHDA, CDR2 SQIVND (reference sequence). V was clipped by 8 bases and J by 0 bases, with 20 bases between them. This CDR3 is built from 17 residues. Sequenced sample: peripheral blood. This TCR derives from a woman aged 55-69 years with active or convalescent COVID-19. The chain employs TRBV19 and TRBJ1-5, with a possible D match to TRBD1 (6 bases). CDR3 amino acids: CASLPDRRWNSNQPQHF. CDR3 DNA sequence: TGTGCCAGTCTTCCCGACAGGCGGTGGAATAGCAATCAGCCCCAGCATTTT.